What follows is one TCR beta chain and its context. This record comes from a study of cytomegalovirus exposure and HLA in healthy donors. Clones were sequenced by immunoSEQ multiplex PCR, and TCRdb holds only the in-frame ones, with some missing. The sample yields about 280,000 clones, roughly 90% seen once. The sequenced sample consisted of PBMCs. This clonotype was sampled from a woman between 18 and 29 years old in good health and CMV-seronegative.

CDR3 coding DNA: TGTGCCAGCAGCCAACAGGGCGGCGAGCAGTACTTC. Protein sequence: CASSQQGGEQYF. The rearrangement uses TRBV27 and TRBJ2-7; TRBD1 might be the D (6 bases). V lost 6 bases and J 6 bases, leaving 12 bases between the germline ends. The germline gives CDR1 MNHEY, CDR2 SMNVEV (reference sequence). The length of the CDR3 is 12 residues.